This T cell receptor (beta chain) is drawn from a study of T cell repertoires in cytomegalovirus infection. The wider study: Evidence of both CMV infection and a matching HLA type came from public TCR beta signatures. The study, taken as a whole, reports: CMV carriers having the relevant HLA were flagged by cumulative public TCR beta family frequency. Ex vivo responses were dominated by HLA-C-restricted CMV-specific TCR beta clonotypes.

Using its own MiXCR run on the reads, TCRdb lists one record per CDR3 protein. The table shows hundreds of thousands of distinct CDR3 sequences, with 20% to 25% occurring only once. The table lists this clonotype with a few counts. The antigen is not known. The germline V and J ends were trimmed by 7 bases and 3 bases, with 8 bases remaining between them. The CDR3 covers 12 residues. The sequenced sample was CD8+ T cells from PBMCs. The sequence was obtained from a human donor in good health (CMV status not recorded). Some clones in this sample may be carry-over from other donors' samples. The J gene is TRBJ2-3, the V gene TRBV12-3 or TRBV12-4; D is unclear. Here the CDR3 DNA reads TGTGCCAGCACACCAGCAACAGATACGCAGTATTTT. Translated: CASTPATDTQYF.